This T cell receptor beta chain was obtained from a study of blood T cell repertoires in COVID-19. Study information: Spain, Italy and the United States supplied samples that represented acute and convalescent COVID-19. From T cells, B-cell-depleted T cells, or PBMCs came the material, which was cDNA or gDNA.

Recruited during active infection, patients (from Seattle) were subsequently followed longitudinally. Authors' analysis steps: By means of reference gene primer amplification, nucleated cell counts were estimated. The method was immunoSEQ multiplex PCR; TCRdb's version includes in-frame clones alone and lacks a portion of them. V, J and clone size derive from that table, while D and trimming were established from the DNA sequence. The sample carries 190,000 or so clones, roughly 94% recorded once. Specimen: peripheral blood. The sequence was obtained from a young man with COVID-19, enrolled during active disease.

The chain's CDR3 is CASSLGGAEAFF. The DNA of the CDR3 is TGTGCCAGCAGCTTAGGGGGCGCTGAAGCTTTCTTT. The chain has TRBV7-9 and TRBJ1-1; the D gene is possibly TRBD1 (5 bases). The germline V gene encodes CDR1 SEHNR and CDR2 FQNEAQ (reference sequence). The germline V and J ends were trimmed by 1 base and 6 bases, with 6 bases remaining between them. This CDR3 contains 12 residues.